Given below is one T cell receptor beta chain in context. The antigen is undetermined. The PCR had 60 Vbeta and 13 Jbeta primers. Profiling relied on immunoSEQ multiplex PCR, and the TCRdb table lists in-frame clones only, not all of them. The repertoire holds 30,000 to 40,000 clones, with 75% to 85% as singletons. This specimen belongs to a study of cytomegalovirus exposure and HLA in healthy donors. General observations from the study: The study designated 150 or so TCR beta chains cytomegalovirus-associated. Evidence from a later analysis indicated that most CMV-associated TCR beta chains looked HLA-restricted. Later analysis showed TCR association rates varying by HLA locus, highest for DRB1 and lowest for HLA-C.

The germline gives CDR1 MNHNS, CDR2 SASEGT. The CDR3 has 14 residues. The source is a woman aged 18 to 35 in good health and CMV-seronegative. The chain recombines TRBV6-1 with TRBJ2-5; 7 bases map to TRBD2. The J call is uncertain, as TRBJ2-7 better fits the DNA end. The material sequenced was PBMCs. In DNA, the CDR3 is TGTGCCAGCAGCGGGAGCGGGAACTTCTACGAGCAGTACTTC. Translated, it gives CASSGSGNFYEQYF.